This T cell receptor beta chain stems from a study of early T cells in non-severe SARS-CoV-2 infection. Germline lookup yields CDR1 SNHLY and CDR2 FYNNEI. The V end was cut by 2 bases, the J end by 6 bases, with 17 bases between. The CDR3 is 16 residues long. TCRdb reprocessed the 5' RACE reads with MiXCR, giving one entry per CDR3 protein. The data contain around 64,000 distinct CDR3 sequences, roughly 12% of them seen just once; the ten biggest clones take up approximately 1.3%. The TCR sequence derives from an adult who was a healthcare worker with PCR-confirmed SARS-CoV-2 infection or an uninfected control (not recorded which). This specimen was whole blood, taken at baseline. This chain connects TRBV2 to TRBJ2-1, with D maybe TRBD2 (5 bases). CDR3 amino acids: CASSEYAGKSSNEQFF. The CDR3 DNA is TGTGCCAGCAGTGAATACGCGGGTAAAAGTTCCAATGAGCAGTTCTTC.